The sequence of this TCR beta chain was determined in a study of T cells in tuberculosis. V lost 2 bases and J lost 10, with 18 bases in between. The V gene's germline CDR1 is MNHEY and CDR2 SMNVEV (reference sequence). There are 16 residues in the CDR3. Sequencing used immunoSEQ multiplex PCR; TCRdb keeps in-frame clones, though not all of them. The data show 25,000 to 35,000 clones, around 86% seen once. Time point described: new active TB diagnosis, blood taken before or within 7 days of starting treatment. Active tuberculosis patients were new diagnoses, HIV-seronegative, South African, and aged 18 years or older.

This clonotype originated in an adult with tuberculosis. The sample consisted of PBMCs, taken at tuberculosis diagnosis. This chain uses TRBV27 with TRBJ1-6; D not resolved. The CDR3 bases are TGTGCCAGCAGTTTAAGCCGGGGTCGGGCCCAATCACCCCTCCACTTT. Its translation: CASSLSRGRAQSPLHF.